The 21 T cell receptor beta chains below were found in one sample sequenced in a study of PD-L1 blockade in urothelial cancer. Sequencing used immunoSEQ multiplex PCR; TCRdb keeps in-frame clones, though not all of them. This sample has more than 55,000 clones, with about 86% found just once. The specimen comprised PBMCs, sampled around atezolizumab (anti-PD-L1) treatment. These receptors all stem from a man aged 50-60 years with urothelial cancer.

This clone has just one count. The V gene is TRBV9, the J gene TRBJ1-1; D is uncertain. The CDR3 sequence is 14 residues long. Germline CDR1 and CDR2: SGDLS and YYNGEE. The ends were cut back, 4 bases at V and 1 base at J, with 11 bases in the middle. CDR3 in amino acids: CASSPRVTNTEAFF. The CDR3 DNA reads as TGTGCCAGCAGCCCCCGGGTTACGAACACTGAAGCTTTCTTT.

The rearrangement uses TRBV7-9 and TRBJ2-2; D uncertain. Trimming removed 1 base from V and 4 bases from J, with 7 bases in between. Germline V lookup: CDR1 SEHNR, CDR2 FQNEAQ (reference sequence). The CDR3 totals 14 residues. The CDR3 loop is CASSLVPITGELFF. Written as DNA, the CDR3 is TGTGCCAGCAGCTTAGTCCCCATCACCGGGGAGCTGTTTTTT.

The chain has TRBV9 and TRBJ1-4; 9 nucleotides match TRBD1. CDR3 length equals 16 residues. The germline gives CDR1 SGDLS, CDR2 YYNGEE. J was trimmed by 8 bases and V by 3 bases; bases with no gene match: 11. CDR3 bases: TGTGCCAGCAGCGCCACCCTGGGACAGGGCGGGGAAAAACTGTTTTTT. It encodes CASSATLGQGGEKLFF.

The V and J genes are TRBV6-5 and TRBJ2-4; 9 bases are shared with TRBD1. This CDR3 has 15 amino acids. Germline CDR1 and CDR2: MNHEY and SVGAGI. The ends lost 11 bases at V and 0 bases at J; junction bases unmatched: 8. In DNA form, the CDR3 reads TGTGCCGGAGGGACAGGGCTTATAGCCAAAAACATTCAGTACTTC. The encoded protein is CAGGTGLIAKNIQYF.

The J gene is TRBJ2-1, the V gene TRBV20-1; a possible D gene is TRBD1 (5 bases). The V end lost 5 bases, the J end lost 8 bases, and 10 bases lay between the germline ends. This CDR3 is built from 11 residues. Germline V gene sequence: CDR1 DFQATT, CDR2 SNEGSKA (reference sequence). The CDR3 loop is CSAGAWHEQFF. The CDR3 DNA reads TGCAGTGCTGGGGCGTGGCATGAGCAGTTCTTC.

This chain links TRBV30 with TRBJ2-1; 8 nucleotides agree with TRBD2. The germline V gene encodes CDR1 GTSNPN and CDR2 SVGIG (reference sequence). This CDR3 contains 16 residues. V gave up 4 bases and J gave up 2 bases; unmatched junction bases: 10. CDR3 protein: CAWNFRRAGAYNEQFF. The CDR3, as DNA: TGTGCCTGGAACTTTCGGCGAGCGGGAGCCTACAATGAGCAGTTCTTC.

The chain carries TRBV29-1 and TRBJ1-5; the D gene is possibly TRBD1 (5 bases). Germline lookup yields CDR1 SQVTM and CDR2 ANQGSEA. Deletions cut 2 bases from V and 0 bases from J, with 23 bases between. This CDR3 contains 19 residues. The CDR3 nucleotides read TGCAGCGTTGAACCGCCTAGGCAGGGAGGATCGTATAGCAATCAGCCCCAGCATTTT. Translation: CSVEPPRQGGSYSNQPQHF.

The chain couples TRBV27 to TRBJ2-5, with 8 nucleotides matching TRBD1. CDR3 length equals 14 residues. V shed 5 bases and J 2 bases; nucleotides not matched to a gene: 4. From germline, CDR1 is MNHEY and CDR2 SMNVEV (reference sequence). CDR3 loop: CASSPRTGQETQYF. In nucleotides, the CDR3 is TGTGCCAGCAGTCCCAGGACAGGGCAAGAGACCCAGTACTTC.

This clone appeared a single time. This rearrangement joins TRBV9 to TRBJ2-4; weak D call: TRBD2 (5 bases). CDR1 and CDR2 (germline): SGDLS, YYNGEE. V shed 0 bases and J shed 5 bases, with 18 bases lying between them. The CDR3 runs 17 residues. In DNA, the CDR3 is TGTGCCAGCAGCGTAGGCTTAGGTGTGGGAGTCGAAAACATTCAGTACTTC. Translated, it gives CASSVGLGVGVENIQYF.

The chain couples TRBV11-2 to TRBJ2-1, with 12 bases that match TRBD1. The CDR3 consists of 16 residues. With V trimmed by 4 bases and J by 9 bases, 10 bases remained unmatched. Germline V gene lookup returns CDR1 SGHAT and CDR2 FQNNGV. CDR3 bases: TGTGCCAGCAGCTCCGCCGGGACAGGGGGCCGCGGTGAGCAGTTCTTC. Protein: CASSSAGTGGRGEQFF.

The rearrangement links TRBV9 to TRBJ2-3; TRBD1 agrees at 7 bases. The germline gives CDR1 SGDLS, CDR2 YYNGEE. This CDR3 comprises 13 residues. The V segment lost 3 bases and the J segment 7 bases; nucleotides outside the gene matches: 5. The CDR3 reads CASSASQGYTQYF. The CDR3 coding sequence is TGTGCCAGCAGCGCGTCACAGGGGTATACGCAGTATTTT.

This chain connects TRBV30 to TRBJ2-1; the D gene is possibly TRBD2 (5 bases). The CDR3 spans 16 residues. V was cut by 2 bases and J by 7 bases, with 21 bases left in between. Germline lookup yields CDR1 GTSNPN and CDR2 SVGIG (reference sequence). The CDR3 DNA reads TGTGCCTGGAGTAACTTTAGGCGGGTCAAGTCTAATGAGCAGTTCTTC. Its protein is CAWSNFRRVKSNEQFF.

The chain uses TRBV4-1 and TRBJ1-5; D gene unclear. Germline loops: CDR1 MGHRA, CDR2 YSYEKL. CDR3 length: 15 residues. V lost 1 base, J lost 0 bases, and 7 bases lay in between. The CDR3 is CASSQAEYSNQPQHF. The CDR3 DNA follows: TGCGCCAGCAGCCAAGCAGAATATAGCAATCAGCCCCAGCATTTT.

The chain uses TRBV15 and TRBJ2-7, with a possible D match to TRBD1 (6 bases). This CDR3 contains 14 residues. V was cut by 5 bases and J by 4 bases, with 15 bases left in between. Germline values: CDR1 LNHNV, CDR2 YYDKDF (reference sequence). CDR3 loop: CATSPDGQNYEQYF. Here the CDR3 DNA reads TGTGCCACCAGCCCAGACGGACAGAATTACGAGCAGTACTTC.

The J gene is TRBJ2-6, the V gene TRBV27; TRBD2 agrees at 11 bases. Per the germline V gene, CDR1 is MNHEY and CDR2 is SMNVEV (reference sequence). The V segment lost 1 base and the J segment 0 bases; nucleotides outside the gene matches: 11. This CDR3 region has 21 residues. The CDR3 DNA follows: TGTGCCAGCAGTTTATTTAGTCCTAGCGGGAGGTTAACCTCTGGGGCCAACGTCCTGACTTTC. Its protein product is CASSLFSPSGRLTSGANVLTF.

This chain links TRBV30 with TRBJ2-4; 8 bases agree with TRBD2. The V gene end was trimmed by 0 bases and the J gene end by 3 bases; junction bases not matched to a gene: 7. The germline V gene encodes CDR1 GTSNPN and CDR2 SVGIG (reference sequence). This CDR3 region has 16 residues. The CDR3, as DNA: TGTGCCTGGAGTGTAGCGGGGGTATTAGTCAAAAACATTCAGTACTTC. Protein sequence: CAWSVAGVLVKNIQYF.

This clone has just one count. V and J are TRBV6-5 and TRBJ2-7, with D perhaps TRBD2 (5 bases). Germline V CDR1 and CDR2: MNHEY, SVGAGI. The CDR3 is 14 residues long. Trimming took off 4 bases at V and 6 bases at J, with 16 bases between the two ends. The CDR3 region has the DNA TGTGCCAGCAGTTCCCCAATACTAGTATCCGAGCAGTACTTC. As protein: CASSSPILVSEQYF.

The chain joins TRBV6-6 to TRBJ1-4; D is ambiguous. Germline V gene sequence: CDR1 MNHNY, CDR2 SVGAGI (reference sequence). This CDR3 spans 14 amino acids. V shed 6 bases and J shed 2 bases, with 10 bases lying between them. In DNA form, the CDR3 reads TGTGCCAGCAGCCCACATGATACTAATGAAAAACTGTTTTTT. Translated, it gives CASSPHDTNEKLFF.

The genes are TRBV18 and TRBJ2-3, with TRBD2 identical over 7 bases. From germline, CDR1 is KGHSH and CDR2 LQKENI. The ends lost 2 bases at V and 0 bases at J; junction bases unmatched: 5. The CDR3 is made up of 16 amino acids. This CDR3 reads CASSPNPSGSTDTQYF. The CDR3 coding sequence is TGTGCCAGCTCACCAAACCCTAGCGGTAGCACAGATACGCAGTATTTT.

The V call is TRBV5-1, the J call TRBJ2-7, with 7 nucleotides matching TRBD1. This CDR3 comprises 14 residues. Looked up from germline, CDR1 is SGHRS and CDR2 is YFSETQ. The trim removed 4 bases at V and 5 bases at J, leaving 9 bases unmatched. The DNA of the CDR3 is TGCGCCAGCAGCCACGAGGGGGCTCGGGACGAGCAGTACTTC. Protein sequence: CASSHEGARDEQYF.

There are many counts of this clone. The chain recombines TRBV5-1 with TRBJ1-1; 7 bases agree with TRBD1. CDR1 is SGHRS and CDR2 is YFSETQ in the germline V gene. Trimming took 2 bases from V and 8 from J; bases not matched to a gene: 3. The CDR3 runs to 12 residues. The CDR3 coding sequence is TGCGCCAGCAGCTTCGACAGGGACGAAGCTTTCTTT. Protein: CASSFDRDEAFF.